Listed here is a single T cell receptor beta chain. Its antigen is still unknown. This CDR3 has 16 residues. Deletions cut 1 base from V and 3 bases from J, with 15 bases between. Looked up from germline, CDR1 is LNHNV and CDR2 is YYDKDF (reference sequence). Sample-barcoded 5' priming and a J-beta primer mix drove a second PCR of about 6 to 12 cycles. TCRdb reanalysed the 5' RACE reads using MiXCR and keeps one entry per CDR3 protein. This table has about 1,400,000 distinct CDR3 sequences, approximately 59% appearing once. This record comes from a study of blood T cells in healthy people across ages. Study conclusions and caveats: There were more naive CD4+ cells and higher diversity in long-lived donors than in aged donors. Since the PBMCs were unsorted, naive and antigen-experienced cells could not be conclusively compared.

Caucasian, healthy and from Russia, the donors were aged between roughly 6 and 100. Approximately 9.6 milliliters of peripheral blood were drawn from each donor into EDTA-treated tubes. The TCR originated in a man younger than 30 in good health. The sample consisted of blood. V and J are TRBV15 and TRBJ1-2, with unresolved D. The CDR3 DNA is TGTGCCACCAGCAGAGGTTTTACAGAACTAGACTATGGCTACACCTTC. Encoded protein: CATSRGFTELDYGYTF. Drawing the rest from reference TRBV15 and TRBJ1-2, the complete variable domain is DAMVIQNPRYQVTQFGKPVTLSCSQTLNHNVMYWYQQKSSQAPKLLFHYYDKDFNNEADTPDNFQSRRPNTSFCFLDIRSPGLGDTAMYLCATSRGFTELDYGYTFGSGTRLTVV.